The TCR beta chain described here comes from a study of shared T cell receptors in the human thymus (dated by TCRdb to the early 2020s). Regarding the complete study: The study investigated the way shared, self-reactive T-cell receptor alpha chains are produced in the human thymus.

Library construction relied on the immunoSEQ multiplex PCR assay. Held by TCRdb, this immuneACCESS table contains in-frame sequences only and omits some clones. Under half of the omission traces to an unresolved V gene where checked; the cause of the rest is unknown. This sample has hundreds of thousands of clones in its table, and more than 70% of those were observed once. Clones ranked in the top ten supply roughly 0.0087% of the sample. V loses 0 bases, J loses 5 bases, and the germline ends lie 11 bases apart. Based on the germline V gene, the CDR1 and CDR2 sequences are SGHRS and YFSETQ. Measured from the cysteine to the phenylalanine, the CDR3 is 14 residues long. Here the CDR3 DNA is all that survives: 42 bases in frame from base 1. Comments on this clone: Its antigen has not been determined. Base qualities are not recorded, but no much larger clone differs from it by a single base.

The same specimen was also included in a second study, on human thymus T cells. That second report states: Immunologically healthy infants undergoing open corrective cardiac surgery for congenital heart defects in Finland were used as donors. Thymus tissue was obtained as surgical resects removed during corrective cardiac surgery. Biased V and J gene segment usage appeared to be present in both thymic and peripheral blood repertoires. According to the related research, thymic TCR repertoires were highly overlapping among unrelated individuals. The study characterized TCR alpha and beta repertoires from under ten infant thymus samples and a few related peripheral blood samples. The cohort included several male and two female infants, with donor ages spanning 7 to 244 days. After being mechanically released from the tissue, thymocytes were kept at -70 degrees C in pellets of roughly 10-30 million cells. Genomic DNA was extracted from frozen cell pellets with a QIAsymphony instrument. The immunoSEQ multiplex PCR assay was used to amplify the TCRB and TCRAD loci from a standardized amount of quality-controlled genomic DNA. The amplicons covered the V(D)J region and were long enough to include the CDR3 and to identify the V and J genes. Amplicon sequencing was performed on an Illumina platform through the commercial immunoSEQ service. Primer bias and sequencing errors were corrected as previously described, and TCRAD and TCRB were defined on the basis of the IMGT database. Analysis of the repertoires was done with immunoSEQ Analyzer 3.0 and VDJTools and included basic statistics, V/J segment usage, diversity estimates, rarefaction and pairwise overlap. To estimate diversity, the Chao1, ChaoE, Efron-Thisted, Shannon and inverse Simpson indices were applied, and diversity was also estimated on datasets down-sampled to the smallest sample. Repertoire overlap was assessed by strict matching of CDR3 nucleotide sequence, V gene and J gene, and clustering was done by Jaccard-based multidimensional scaling. On average, roughly 740,000 unique TCRB clonotypes were obtained from thymus samples, compared with roughly 84,000 from blood samples.

The chain links TRBV5-1 with TRBJ2-5; TRBD2 might be the D gene, on 6 matching bases. Source material: thymocytes. The clonotype comes from a boy under two years old with a congenital heart defect. Donor details come from another sample of the same person, matched by shared clones. CDR3 region: CASSLEGTWETQYF. The nucleotides read TGCGCCAGCAGCTTGGAGGGGACTTGGGAGACCCAGTACTTC.